This is a list of T cell receptor beta chains from one sample in a study of T cell responses to AZD1222 COVID-19 vaccine. Profiled with immunoSEQ multiplex PCR; TCRdb holds only in-frame clones, not every one. The profile shows approximately 180,000 clones, 92% of them singletons. The specimen comprised peripheral blood, sampled on day 0 of AZD1222 vaccination. These receptors were taken from an adult in good health. CDR3s include the opening cysteine and the closing phenylalanine or tryptophan. Fields, in order: V gene, J gene, D gene, clone size, CDR3 protein, CDR3 DNA. The D gene is left open where the match is weak. Where a row states a size, it is once, few, many or the class of an expanded clone; other rows omit it.

TRBV19	TRBJ2-1	-	-	CASSPDRWEQFF	TGTGCCAGTAGCCCCGACCGATGGGAGCAGTTCTTC
TRBV27	TRBJ2-7	-	once	CASSLGGLDYEQYF	TGTGCCAGCAGTTTAGGGGGGTTGGACTACGAGCAGTACTTC
TRBV5-8	TRBJ2-7	TRBD1	-	CASSLGQGGSNEQYF	TGTGCCAGCAGCTTGGGACAGGGTGGTTCCAACGAGCAGTACTTC
TRBV5-4	TRBJ2-1	TRBD2	-	CASSPWPSGTYNEQFF	TGTGCCAGCAGCCCATGGCCTAGCGGGACCTACAATGAGCAGTTCTTC
TRBV4-1	TRBJ1-2	-	-	CASRTYQGYTF	TGCGCCAGCAGGACATACCAAGGCTACACCTTC
TRBV11-1	TRBJ2-5	TRBD1	-	CASSPEVTGLNQYF	TGTGCCAGCAGTCCGGAGGTGACAGGGTTGAACCAGTACTTC
TRBV28	TRBJ2-2	-	-	CASSLWETGELFF	TGTGCCAGCAGTTTATGGGAGACAGGGGAGCTGTTTTTT
TRBV9	TRBJ1-1	-	-	CASSVQGMNTEAFF	TGTGCCAGCAGCGTGCAGGGGATGAACACTGAAGCTTTCTTT
TRBV27	TRBJ1-2	-	few	CASSLSGTYGYTF	TGTGCCAGCAGTTTATCCGGGACCTATGGCTACACCTTC
TRBV7-9	TRBJ2-7	-	-	CASSSIGWEGAYEQYF	TGTGCCAGCAGCTCCATCGGGTGGGAGGGGGCCTACGAGCAGTACTTC
TRBV6-5	TRBJ2-7	-	-	CASSYYSTGGEQYF	TGTGCCAGCAGTTACTATTCGACAGGCGGCGAGCAGTACTTC
TRBV7-3	TRBJ1-6	-	once	CASSPTGGGNSPLHF	TGTGCCAGCAGCCCCACCGGCGGGGGAAATTCACCCCTCCACTTT
TRBV5-1	TRBJ1-2	TRBD1	-	CASSARPRDRGTF	TGCGCCAGCAGCGCCAGACCCCGGGACAGGGGGACCTTC
TRBV7-9	TRBJ1-1	-	-	CAAWTSGHTEAFF	TGTGCCGCCTGGACGAGTGGTCACACTGAAGCTTTCTTT
TRBV14	TRBJ1-4	-	-	CASSQDGVSFAEKLFF	TGTGCCAGCAGCCAAGATGGCGTCTCCTTCGCGGAAAAACTGTTTTTT
TRBV30	TRBJ2-6	-	-	CAWSSQSGSRSGANVLTF	TGTGCCTGGAGTTCCCAGTCGGGGTCAAGATCCGGGGCCAACGTCCTGACTTTC
TRBV12-3/TRBV12-4	TRBJ1-3	-	-	CASSLGNTIYF	TGTGCCAGCAGTTTGGGAAACACCATATATTTT
TRBV7-9	TRBJ2-3	-	-	CASSLLSSGTTDTQYF	TGTGCCAGCAGCTTACTAAGTAGCGGAACCACAGATACGCAGTATTTT
TRBV30	TRBJ1-6	-	-	CAWSGQGLSPLHF	TGTGCCTGGAGTGGGCAGGGTCTGTCACCCCTCCACTTT
TRBV29-1	TRBJ2-5	-	-	CSPDPGRKETQYF	TGCAGCCCTGACCCGGGACGGAAAGAGACCCAGTACTTC
TRBV18	TRBJ1-1	-	-	CASSPTTDSNTEAFF	TGTGCCAGCTCACCTACGACAGATTCTAACACTGAAGCTTTCTTT
TRBV19	TRBJ1-1	-	few	CASSTGIVEAFF	TGTGCCAGTAGTACGGGCATCGTTGAAGCTTTCTTT
TRBV27	TRBJ2-7	-	-	CASSFSAHSYEQYF	TGTGCCAGCAGTTTTTCGGCACACTCCTACGAGCAGTACTTC
TRBV7-9	TRBJ1-2	-	-	CASSGPDYGYTF	TGTGCCAGCAGCGGGCCGGACTATGGCTACACCTTC
TRBV10-3	TRBJ1-2	-	-	CAIRDVDYTF	TGTGCCATCAGGGATGTCGACTACACCTTC
TRBV4-1	TRBJ2-7	-	-	CASSLSEPSYEQYF	TGCGCCAGCAGCCTTAGCGAACCCTCCTACGAGCAGTACTTC
TRBV6-2/TRBV6-3	TRBJ1-2	-	-	CASSLVPSYGYTF	TGTGCCAGCAGTTTGGTCCCCAGCTATGGCTACACCTTC